The entry below gives a single T cell receptor (beta chain) sequence along with its context. Its antigen is as yet unknown. Both 60 Vbeta primers and 13 Jbeta primers went into the PCR. TCRdb's copy holds only in-frame clones and misses some; the assay was immunoSEQ multiplex PCR. The table records around 170,000 clones, 84% of them present only once. This specimen comes from a study of cytomegalovirus exposure and HLA in healthy donors. This CDR3 has 15 residues. Trimming at V came to 0 bases and at J to 5 bases, leaving 4 bases not matched to a gene. CDR1 is SGHRS, CDR2 YFSETQ, per germline. Donors counted as nominally healthy when sampled, yet unrecorded immune exposures were likely. Overall study results and limits: Cytomegalovirus-associated status was assigned to 164 TCR beta chains. In a later analysis, HLA-associated beta chains showed higher expansion and lower generation probabilities than comparable chains.

This sequence was found in a woman in her forties or fifties in good health and CMV-seropositive. Sequenced input: PBMCs. J is TRBJ2-5 and V is TRBV5-1, with 10 bases that match TRBD2. The CDR3 DNA is TGCGCCAGCAGCTTGGCTAGCGGGGGCGGGGAGACCCAGTACTTC. Its protein product is CASSLASGGGETQYF. Based on the CDR3 plus reference TRBV5-1 and TRBJ2-5, the full variable domain is KAGVTQTPRYLIKTRGQQVTLSCSPISGHRSVSWYQQTPGQGLQFLFEYFSETQRNKGNFPGRFSGRQFSNSRSEMNVSTLELGDSALYLCASSLASGGGETQYFGPGTRLLVL.